Each of the 20 T cell receptor beta chains below was sequenced from the same sample in a study of blood T cells in healthy people across ages. Combining a sample-barcoded 5' primer with a J-beta primer mix, a second PCR ran for about 7 to 12 cycles. TCRdb ran MiXCR on the 5' RACE reads and lists one entry per CDR3 protein. The sample has about 570,000 distinct CDR3 sequences; roughly a quarter are singletons. These data also featured in a second study, about T cells of mothers and their children.

The material sequenced was blood. Receptors originate from a boy aged 2 to 10 in good health.

This sequence joins TRBV7-9 and TRBJ2-1; 8 bases are a match to TRBD1. This CDR3 has 15 amino acids. The germline gives CDR1 SEHNR, CDR2 FQNEAQ (reference sequence). V was pared by 2 bases and J by 6 bases, with 6 bases of the junction left unmatched. The DNA of the CDR3 is TGTGCCAGCAGCTTACCAGGGGGCCTCATCAATGAGCAGTTCTTC. Protein product: CASSLPGGLINEQFF. The whole variable domain, remainder taken from reference TRBV7-9 and TRBJ2-1, is DTGVSQNPRHKITKRGQNVTFRCDPISEHNRLYWYRQTLGQGPEFLTYFQNEAQLEKSRLLSDRFSAERPKGSFSTLEIQRTEQGDSAMYLCASSLPGGLINEQFFGPGTRLTVL.

The table lists this clonotype with a few counts. The rearrangement joins TRBV5-1 to TRBJ1-6; 9 bases fit TRBD1. Germline values: CDR1 SGHRS, CDR2 YFSETQ. This CDR3 comprises 16 residues. J was trimmed by 9 bases and V by 3 bases; bases with no gene match: 10. CDR3 coding DNA: TGCGCCAGCAGCTCCCAAACCGGGACAGGGTCTTCACCCCTCCACTTT. This sequence encodes CASSSQTGTGSSPLHF.

V and J are TRBV7-2 and TRBJ1-2; 10 nucleotides match TRBD1. The CDR3 covers 15 residues. V lost 3 bases, J lost 6 bases, and 7 bases stayed unmatched. Germline V gives CDR1 SGHTA, CDR2 FQGNSA. CDR3 residues: CASSFTGTGVNGYTF. The CDR3 nucleotides read TGTGCCAGCAGCTTTACCGGGACAGGGGTCAATGGCTACACCTTC.

On this clonotype: One base away lies a much larger clone, so this may be a sequencing read error. This is likely a read error, given that the CDR3 carries no conserved phenylalanine or tryptophan at its end. The chain links TRBV20-1 to TRBJ1-1; a weak D match, TRBD1 (5 bases). Looked up from germline, CDR1 is DFQATT and CDR2 is SNEGSKA (reference sequence). This CDR3 comprises 14 residues. V gave up 6 bases and J gave up 1 base, with 15 bases separating them. The CDR3 region is CSANRPPGNTEAFL. In DNA form, the CDR3 reads TGCAGTGCGAACAGGCCCCCGGGGAACACTGAAGCTTTCCTT.

The chain uses TRBV27 and TRBJ1-6, with 9 bases fitting TRBD1. Germline assignment: CDR1 MNHEY and CDR2 SMNVEV (reference sequence). The CDR3 runs 16 residues. The V segment lost 3 bases and the J segment 9 bases; nucleotides outside the gene matches: 9. The CDR3 protein is CASSFGTGTGGSPLHF. In DNA, the CDR3 is TGTGCCAGCAGTTTCGGGACAGGGACTGGGGGTTCACCCCTCCACTTT.

The gene calls are TRBV6-6 and TRBJ2-5, with D perhaps matching TRBD1 or TRBD2 (5 bases each). The V gene's germline CDR1 is MNHNY and CDR2 SVGAGI (reference sequence). V shed 7 bases and J shed 1 base, with 13 bases lying between them. This CDR3 comprises 14 residues. The CDR3 DNA sequence: TGTGCCAGCACCCAGGGACGGCCCCAAGAGACCCAGTACTTC. It is translated as CASTQGRPQETQYF.

This chain uses TRBV12-3 or TRBV12-4 with TRBJ2-6; 7 nucleotides align to TRBD2. This CDR3 contains 16 residues. The ends lost 3 bases at V and 4 bases at J; junction bases unmatched: 6. The CDR3 region is CASSFQAGAGANVLTF. DNA of the CDR3: TGTGCCAGCAGTTTTCAGGCGGGAGCCGGGGCCAACGTCCTGACTTTC.

This clonotype has at least ten counts. The rearrangement links TRBV12-3 or TRBV12-4 to TRBJ2-7; weak D call: TRBD2 (5 bases). The germline V and J ends were trimmed by 4 bases and 6 bases, with 13 bases remaining between them. This CDR3 region has 13 residues. The CDR3 DNA reads TGTGCCAGCAGTTCTACTTCGGGGTCCGAGCAGTACTTC. Protein product: CASSSTSGSEQYF.

This clonotype has more than one count but fewer than ten. The rearrangement uses TRBV7-9 and TRBJ2-1; TRBD1 agrees at 8 bases. Germline CDR1 reads SEHNR; CDR2 reads FQNEAQ (reference sequence). With V trimmed by 3 bases and J by 8 bases, 6 bases remained unmatched. The CDR3 runs to 14 residues. The CDR3 loop reads CASSLSDRVDEQFF. CDR3 DNA sequence: TGTGCCAGCAGCTTGTCGGACAGGGTCGATGAGCAGTTCTTC.

In its sample, this clonotype was seen a few times. The V call is TRBV5-6, the J call TRBJ1-5; 10 bases fit TRBD1. This CDR3 comprises 15 residues. Germline V CDR1 and CDR2: SGHDT, YYEEEE. Trimming removed 4 bases from V and 7 bases from J; junction bases left unmatched: 8. In DNA, the CDR3 is TGTGCCAGCAGCCTGAGGACAGGGGGAAAACAGCCCCAGCATTTT. The encoded protein is CASSLRTGGKQPQHF. Based on the CDR3 plus reference TRBV5-6 and TRBJ1-5, the full variable domain is DAGVTQSPTHLIKTRGQQVTLRCSPKSGHDTVSWYQQALGQGPQFIFQYYEEEERQRGNFPDRFSGHQFPNYSSELNVNALLLGDSALYLCASSLRTGGKQPQHFGDGTRLSIL.

This chain connects TRBV7-2 to TRBJ1-5, with D tentatively TRBD1 (5 bases). CDR1 and CDR2 from the germline V gene are SGHTA and FQGNSA. The length of the CDR3 is 15 residues. V dropped 4 bases and J dropped 4 bases, with 14 bases sitting between them. CDR3 residues: CASSYRGVGNQPQHF. In DNA form, the CDR3 reads TGTGCCAGCAGCTACCGGGGGGTAGGAAATCAGCCCCAGCATTTT.

The chain couples TRBV28 to TRBJ1-3; D might be TRBD1 (5 bases). The CDR3 spans 15 residues. Deletions cut 3 bases from V and 0 bases from J, with 9 bases between. Germline V gene lookup returns CDR1 MDHEN and CDR2 SYDVKM. The CDR3 coding sequence is TGTGCCAGCAGTTTGGGGCTCTCCTCTGGAAACACCATATATTTT. Amino acid sequence: CASSLGLSSGNTIYF.

The chain joins TRBV6-5 to TRBJ2-1; 8 bases match TRBD2. Trimming removed 5 bases from V and 10 bases from J; junction bases left unmatched: 7. The CDR3 length is 13 residues. Germline assignment: CDR1 MNHEY and CDR2 SVGAGI. The CDR3 sequence is CASSPTSSGEQFF. CDR3 in DNA: TGTGCCAGCAGTCCCACCTCTAGCGGGGAGCAGTTCTTC.

This clonotype was observed a handful of times. The V gene is TRBV2, the J gene TRBJ2-4; no clear D gene. The V end lost 7 bases, the J end lost 9 bases, and 13 bases lay between the germline ends. The CDR3 consists of 12 residues. Per germline, CDR1 SNHLY and CDR2 FYNNEI. CDR3 nucleotides: TGTGCCAGCATGTGGACCTCTGGCATTCAGTACTTC. Translated, it gives CASMWTSGIQYF. Full variable domain (rest looked up from reference TRBV2 and TRBJ2-4): EPEVTQTPSHQVTQMGQEVILRCVPISNHLYFYWYRQILGQKVEFLVSFYNNEISEKSEIFDDQFSVERPDGSNFTLKIRSTKLEDSAMYFCASMWTSGIQYFGAGTRLSVL.

In this sample, this clonotype turned up a few times. This chain connects TRBV28 to TRBJ1-1, with 11 nucleotides matching TRBD1. The V and J ends lost 9 bases and 0 bases, in that order; junction bases with no gene match: 3. This CDR3 contains 14 residues. CDR1 is MDHEN and CDR2 is SYDVKM in the germline V gene. DNA of the CDR3: TGTGCCAGTCCGGGACAGGGGGTGAACACTGAAGCTTTCTTT. It specifies CASPGQGVNTEAFF.

The rearrangement uses TRBV7-8 and TRBJ2-7; tentative D call: TRBD1 (5 bases). The end of the DNA aligns better with TRBJ2-1, so the J call may be wrong. Germline CDR1 SGHVS, CDR2 FQNEAQ. The length of the CDR3 is 16 residues. This chain's CDR3 is CASSPLGVVAENEQFF. The CDR3 DNA reads as TGTGCCAGCAGTCCATTAGGGGTAGTGGCCGAAAATGAGCAGTTCTTC.

The chain employs TRBV7-9 and TRBJ2-3; no firm D call. This CDR3 contains 13 residues. In germline, CDR1 is SEHNR, CDR2 FQNEAQ (reference sequence). V was pared by 5 bases and J by 4 bases, with 10 bases between. The DNA of the CDR3 is TGTGCCAGCAGCCTGCCCGTCTCAGATACGCAGTATTTT. Its protein product is CASSLPVSDTQYF.

The rearrangement links TRBV9 to TRBJ2-2; no clear D. V gave up 0 bases and J gave up 1 base, with 7 bases separating them. The CDR3 sequence is 15 residues long. Germline CDR1 and CDR2: SGDLS and YYNGEE. CDR3 sequence reads: CASSVVGQNTGELFF. The CDR3 DNA sequence: TGTGCCAGCAGCGTAGTAGGGCAGAACACCGGGGAGCTGTTTTTT.

The chain is built from TRBV9 and TRBJ1-1; 7 positions match TRBD1. Germline V gene data show CDR1 as SGDLS and CDR2 as YYNGEE. Germline trimming cut 3 bases from V and 7 bases from J; bases unmatched to any gene: 6. The CDR3 length is 13 residues. The CDR3 bases are TGTGCCAGCAGCGACCGTCCAGGGGGTGAAGCTTTCTTT. Protein: CASSDRPGGEAFF.

This clonotype was observed a few times. The V gene is TRBV11-2, the J gene TRBJ2-3; TRBD1 might be the D (6 bases). The CDR3 totals 17 residues. V shed 1 base and J shed 0 bases, with 14 bases lying between them. Germline CDR1 reads SGHAT; CDR2 reads FQNNGV. CDR3 nucleotides: TGTGCCAGCAGCTTAGGCCAACAGGGATTTAGCACAGATACGCAGTATTTT. This gives the protein CASSLGQQGFSTDTQYF.